The clone carrying this TCR beta chain was observed many times. Reasons for excluding patients were uncontrolled infection, other autoimmune disease, pregnancy or lactation. Orbital computed tomography, thyroid ultrasound, serum thyroxine and TRAb, and clinical symptoms together informed the diagnoses. These data come from a study of T cells in Graves' hyperthyroidism and ophthalmopathy. There were TCR beta CDR3 regions amplified from RNA transcripts. The HTBI primer set served for first-round RT-PCR of the TCR CDR3. MiXCR, run by TCRdb on the multiplex PCR reads, gives a single entry per CDR3 protein. The sample yields 450,000 to 600,000 distinct CDR3 sequences, about 14% seen once. This TCR was sampled from a woman in her forties with Graves' hyperthyroidism. Input material: blood.

CDR3 in DNA: TGTGCCAGCAGCCAAGATAGAGGACTAACGAACACCGGGGAGCTGTTTTTT. The encoded protein is CASSQDRGLTNTGELFF. V and J are TRBV3-1 and TRBJ2-2, with D possibly matching TRBD2 (6 bases). Germline CDR1 LGHDT, CDR2 YNNKEL (reference sequence). Trimming removed 0 bases from V and 0 bases from J, with 11 bases in between. The CDR3 is 17 amino acids.